The entry below gives a single T cell receptor (beta chain) sequence along with its context. Its antigen is unidentified. Clones were read by immunoSEQ multiplex PCR, and TCRdb kept only the in-frame ones, dropping some. The sample lists 150,000 to 200,000 clones; roughly nine tenths were seen once. This sample is part of a study of T cell responses to AZD1222 COVID-19 vaccine. Points from the study as a whole: Nearly half of unique spike-specific TCRs reportedly avoided B.1.351 and B.1.1.7 mutated regions.

This sequence was found in an adult who received the AZD1222 COVID-19 vaccine. The sequences come from peripheral blood, collected 28 days after the second AZD1222 dose.

CDR3 nucleotides: TGTGCCAGCAGCCGCCCGGCCAGGGGGAATGAGCAGTTCTTC. Protein product: CASSRPARGNEQFF. V is TRBV14 and J is TRBJ2-1; TRBD1 matches at 7 bases. The CDR3 consists of 14 residues. V shed 4 bases and J 7 bases; nucleotides not matched to a gene: 7. From germline, CDR1 is SGHDN and CDR2 FVKESK.